This TCR beta chain comes out of a study of blood T cell repertoires in COVID-19. Study as a whole: PBMCs, B-cell-depleted T cells, or T cells were the source of the cDNA or gDNA that made up the material.

As processed by the authors: How many nucleated cells were present was estimated from reference gene primer amplification. The assay was immunoSEQ multiplex PCR, and TCRdb's table has in-frame clones only and misses some. V, J and clone size reflect that table, while D and trimming were determined from the DNA. This table holds more than 9,500 clones, more than 65% found once. This clone rates as medium-sized (0.01 to 0.1%). This CDR3 is 16 amino acids long. Germline V gene data show CDR1 as SGDLS and CDR2 as YYNGEE. With V trimmed by 2 bases and J by 2 bases, 7 bases remained unmatched. This TCR was sampled from a man aged 55 to 70 with COVID-19, enrolled during active disease. The V and J genes are TRBV9 and TRBJ1-3, with TRBD1 matching 7 bases. Sequenced sample: peripheral blood. CDR3 nucleotide sequence: TGTGCCAGCAGCGTCGGACAGGCGAATACTGGAAACACCATATATTTT. Protein: CASSVGQANTGNTIYF.